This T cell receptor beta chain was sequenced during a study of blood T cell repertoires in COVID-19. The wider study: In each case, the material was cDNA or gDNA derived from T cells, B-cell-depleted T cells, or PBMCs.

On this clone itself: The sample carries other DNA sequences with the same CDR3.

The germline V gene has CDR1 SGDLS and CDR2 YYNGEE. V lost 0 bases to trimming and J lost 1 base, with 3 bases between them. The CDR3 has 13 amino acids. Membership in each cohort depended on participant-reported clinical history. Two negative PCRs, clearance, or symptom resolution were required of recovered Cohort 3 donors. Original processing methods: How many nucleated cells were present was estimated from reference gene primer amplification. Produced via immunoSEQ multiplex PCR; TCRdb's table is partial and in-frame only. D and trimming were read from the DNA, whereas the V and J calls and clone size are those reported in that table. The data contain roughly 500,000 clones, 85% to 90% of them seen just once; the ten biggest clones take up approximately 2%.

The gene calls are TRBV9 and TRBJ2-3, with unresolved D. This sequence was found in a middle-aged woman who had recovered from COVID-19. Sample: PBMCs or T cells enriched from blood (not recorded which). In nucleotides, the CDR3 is TGTGCCAGCAGCGTAGCCGGCACAGATACGCAGTATTTT. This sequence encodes CASSVAGTDTQYF.